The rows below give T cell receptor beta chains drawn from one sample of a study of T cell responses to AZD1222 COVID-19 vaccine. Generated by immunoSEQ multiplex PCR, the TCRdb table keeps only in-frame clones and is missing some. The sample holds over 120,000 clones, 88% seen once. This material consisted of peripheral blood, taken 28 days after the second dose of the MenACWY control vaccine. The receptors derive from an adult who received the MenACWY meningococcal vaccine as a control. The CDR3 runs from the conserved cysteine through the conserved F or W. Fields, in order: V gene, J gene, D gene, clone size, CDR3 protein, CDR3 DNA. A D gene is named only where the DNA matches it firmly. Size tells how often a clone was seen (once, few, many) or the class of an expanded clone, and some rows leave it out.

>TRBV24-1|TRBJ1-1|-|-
CATSDSGHSEAFF
TGTGCCACCAGTGATTCTGGCCACAGTGAAGCTTTCTTT
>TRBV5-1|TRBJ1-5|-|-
CASSLGPANNQPQHF
TGCGCCAGCAGCTTGGGGCCAGCGAATAATCAGCCCCAGCATTTT
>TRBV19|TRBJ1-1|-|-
CASSIYKGGRNTEAFF
TGTGCCAGTAGTATATATAAAGGCGGGAGGAACACTGAAGCTTTCTTT
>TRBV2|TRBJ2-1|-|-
CASSESWENEQFF
TGTGCCAGCAGTGAATCGTGGGAAAATGAGCAGTTCTTC
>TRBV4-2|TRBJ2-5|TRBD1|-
CASSQEPDRGLGRETQYF
TGTGCCAGCAGCCAAGAACCCGACAGGGGGCTCGGTAGGGAGACCCAGTACTTC
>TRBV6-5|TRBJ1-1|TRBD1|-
CASSSLTRGDGTEAFF
TGTGCCAGCAGTTCCCTCACCAGGGGGGATGGCACTGAAGCTTTCTTT
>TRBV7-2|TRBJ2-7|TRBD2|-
CASSLGAGVGYEQYF
TGTGCCAGCAGCTTAGGAGCGGGAGTTGGGTACGAGCAGTACTTC
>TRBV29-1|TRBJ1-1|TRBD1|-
CSVWDRGTEAFF
TGCAGCGTTTGGGACAGGGGCACTGAAGCTTTCTTT
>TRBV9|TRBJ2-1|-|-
CASSLIGSNEQFF
TGTGCCAGCAGTTTAATAGGGAGCAATGAGCAGTTCTTC
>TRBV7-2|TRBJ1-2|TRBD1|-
CASSLVGQGSYGYTF
TGTGCCAGCAGCTTAGTGGGACAGGGGAGCTATGGCTACACCTTC
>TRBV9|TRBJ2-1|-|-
CASSVGLFNEQFF
TGTGCCAGCAGCGTAGGACTTTTCAATGAGCAGTTCTTC
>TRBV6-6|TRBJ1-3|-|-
CASSFGTRSGNTIYF
TGTGCCAGCAGTTTTGGGACACGCTCTGGAAACACCATATATTTT
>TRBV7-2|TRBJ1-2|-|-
CASSPYANRESGYTF
TGTGCCAGCAGCCCCTACGCTAACAGGGAATCGGGCTACACCTTC
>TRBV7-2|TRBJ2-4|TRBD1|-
CAGSPWTGGNIQYF
TGTGCCGGCAGCCCCTGGACAGGTGGGAACATTCAGTACTTC
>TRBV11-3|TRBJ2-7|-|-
CASSLVAAPEQYF
TGTGCCAGCAGCTTAGTAGCGGCGCCCGAGCAGTACTTC
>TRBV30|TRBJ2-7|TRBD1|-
CAWSYTGGEQYF
TGTGCCTGGAGTTACACAGGGGGGGAGCAGTACTTC
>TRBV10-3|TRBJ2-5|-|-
CAIRGGNLQETQYF
TGTGCCATTAGGGGGGGTAACCTCCAAGAGACCCAGTACTTC
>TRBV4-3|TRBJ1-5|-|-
CASSQVFGYSNQPQHF
TGCGCCAGCAGCCAAGTCTTTGGGTATAGCAATCAGCCCCAGCATTTT
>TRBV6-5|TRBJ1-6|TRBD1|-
CASSRRDRGNSPLHF
TGTGCCAGCAGCCGCCGGGACAGGGGTAATTCACCCCTCCACTTT
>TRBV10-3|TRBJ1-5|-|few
CAIGGGLGIDQPQHF
TGTGCCATAGGGGGTGGGCTTGGGATAGATCAGCCCCAGCATTTT
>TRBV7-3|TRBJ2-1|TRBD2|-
CASSLGAGVNEQFF
TGTGCCAGCAGCTTAGGAGCGGGGGTTAATGAGCAGTTCTTC
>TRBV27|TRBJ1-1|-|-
CASSRQTDTEAFF
TGTGCCAGCAGTCGACAGACAGACACTGAAGCTTTCTTT
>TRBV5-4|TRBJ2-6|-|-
CASSYRRPSGANVLTF
TGTGCCAGCAGCTATAGACGACCCTCGGGGGCCAACGTCCTGACTTTC
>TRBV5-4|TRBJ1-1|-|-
CASSLWENTEAFF
TGTGCCAGCAGCTTGTGGGAGAACACTGAAGCTTTCTTT
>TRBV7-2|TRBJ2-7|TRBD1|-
CATQQGSWAEQYF
TGTGCCACCCAACAGGGGAGCTGGGCCGAGCAGTACTTC
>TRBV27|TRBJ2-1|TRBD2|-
CASSSRTSGTYNEQFF
TGTGCCAGCAGTTCCAGGACTAGCGGGACCTACAATGAGCAGTTCTTC
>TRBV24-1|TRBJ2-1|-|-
CATSDRGVDEQFF
TGTGCCACCAGTGACCGAGGGGTTGATGAGCAGTTCTTC
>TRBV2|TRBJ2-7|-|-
CATTRQVSEQYF
TGTGCCACCACCAGACAGGTTTCCGAGCAGTACTTC
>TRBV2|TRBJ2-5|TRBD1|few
CASSGDRAKTQYF
TGTGCCAGCAGTGGAGACAGGGCTAAGACCCAGTACTTC
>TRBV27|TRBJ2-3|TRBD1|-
CASSRTGGFTTDTQYF
TGTGCCAGCAGTCGGACAGGGGGCTTTACCACAGATACGCAGTATTTT
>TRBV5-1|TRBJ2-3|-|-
CASSLGTYTDTQYF
TGCGCCAGCAGCTTGGGGACATACACAGATACGCAGTATTTT
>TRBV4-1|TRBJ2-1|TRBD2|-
CASSQGTSGRAVYNEQFF
TGCGCCAGCAGCCAAGGGACTAGCGGGAGGGCCGTCTACAATGAGCAGTTCTTC
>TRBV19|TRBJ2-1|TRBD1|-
CASMAPGQYNEQFF
TGTGCCAGTATGGCTCCGGGACAGTACAATGAGCAGTTCTTC
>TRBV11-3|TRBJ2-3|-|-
CASQGTLGSDTQYF
TGTGCCAGTCAAGGGACACTGGGTTCAGATACGCAGTATTTT
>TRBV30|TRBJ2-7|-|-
CAWPGEQYF
TGTGCCTGGCCAGGAGAGCAGTACTTC
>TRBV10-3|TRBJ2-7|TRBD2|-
CASGGANEQYF
TGTGCCTCCGGGGGGGCCAACGAGCAGTACTTC
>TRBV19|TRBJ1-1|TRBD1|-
CASSLQGAVNTEAFF
TGTGCCAGTAGTTTACAGGGGGCGGTGAACACTGAAGCTTTCTTT
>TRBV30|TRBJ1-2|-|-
CAWSGDFQGRSDGYTF
TGTGCCTGGAGTGGGGACTTCCAAGGAAGGTCCGATGGCTACACCTTC
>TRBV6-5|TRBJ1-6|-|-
CASSSHLYNSPLHF
TGTGCCAGCAGTTCCCACCTTTATAATTCACCCCTCCACTTT
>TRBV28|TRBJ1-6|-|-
CAEGDPFSPLHF
TGTGCCGAGGGGGACCCTTTTTCACCCCTCCACTTT
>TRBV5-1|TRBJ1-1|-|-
CASSSQGNTEAFF
TGCGCCAGCAGTTCGCAGGGGAACACTGAAGCTTTCTTT
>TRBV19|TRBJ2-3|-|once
CASSIFRQNPDTQYF
TGTGCCAGTAGTATCTTTAGACAGAACCCCGATACGCAGTATTTT
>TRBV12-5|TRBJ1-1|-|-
CASGLGWAAFF
TGTGCTAGTGGTTTGGGGTGGGCAGCTTTCTTT
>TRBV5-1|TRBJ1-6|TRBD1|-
CASSRTTGANSPLHF
TGCGCCAGCAGCAGGACTACAGGGGCGAATTCACCCCTCCACTTT
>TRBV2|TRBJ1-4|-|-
CASSRVATNEKLFF
TGTGCCAGCAGTAGAGTAGCAACTAATGAAAAACTGTTTTTT
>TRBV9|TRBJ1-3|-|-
CASSSGGSGNTIYF
TGTGCCAGCAGCTCTGGGGGATCTGGAAACACCATATATTTT
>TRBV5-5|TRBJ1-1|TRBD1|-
CASSLAQGRFTEAFF
TGTGCCAGCAGCTTGGCACAGGGGCGCTTCACTGAAGCTTTCTTT